The clone carrying this T cell receptor beta chain has at least ten counts. Its antigen is not known. These data originate in a study of CD8 T cells in ankylosing spondylitis. TCRdb re-called the 5' RACE reads through MiXCR, storing one row per CDR3 protein. The table records 130,000 or so distinct CDR3 sequences, 6% to 8.5% of them present only once. The CDR3 is made up of 13 amino acids. V lost 0 bases, J lost 6 bases, and 10 bases lay in between. Germline CDR1 SGDLS, CDR2 YYNGEE. Study outcomes and limitations: Disease-linked clones bore a CD8+ phenotype, appearing relatively rarely in peripheral blood. Blood from ankylosing spondylitis patients appeared to carry a characteristic roughly eight-variant TCR beta motif.

The sequence came from a male donor with ankylosing spondylitis or in good health (not recorded which). Specimen: blood, either unsorted or a sorted T cell fraction (not recorded which). The gene calls are TRBV9 and TRBJ2-7, with D unclear. The CDR3 loop reads CASSVGGVSEQYF. As DNA, the CDR3 is TGTGCCAGCAGCGTAGGTGGGGTTAGCGAGCAGTACTTC. The entire variable domain, with the rest obtained from reference TRBV9 and TRBJ2-7, is as follows: DSGVTQTPKHLITATGQRVTLRCSPRSGDLSVYWYQQSLDQGLQFLIQYYNGEERAKGNILERFSAQQFPDLHSELNLSSLELGDSALYFCASSVGGVSEQYFGPGTRLTVT.